The clone carrying this TCR beta chain was seen a handful of times. What it recognizes is unknown. Via MiXCR, TCRdb re-called the PCR reads, giving one row per CDR3 protein. The sample carries around 460,000 distinct CDR3 sequences, about 25% recorded once. These data belong to a study of molecular identifiers for immune sequencing clone quantification. The CDR3 extends over 16 amino acids. CDR1 is MNHEY and CDR2 is SMNVEV in the germline V gene (reference sequence). Germline trimming cut 0 bases from V and 2 bases from J; bases unmatched to any gene: 3. General study findings and limits: Spiked Jurkat TCR RNA originating from one cell could reportedly be identified amid about a million naive cells. Barcode-sharing identical TCR molecules could underestimate highly expanded clone sizes.

Naive CD8 T cells were sorted as CD8+CD4-CCR7+CD45RA+. The chain employs TRBV27 and TRBJ1-1; 10 bases are shared with TRBD1. The clonotype was recovered from a human donor in good health. Some libraries in this study had Jurkat cell RNA spiked in. What was sequenced was naive CD8+ T cells from blood, with Jurkat cell RNA spiked in. Subset in this sample: FACS-sorted CD8+CD4-CCR7+CD45RA+ naive T cells. Here the CDR3 DNA reads TGTGCCAGCAGTTTATCAGGGACAGGGGCTAACACTGAAGCTTTCTTT. Translated, it gives CASSLSGTGANTEAFF.